Below are 7 T cell receptor beta chains sequenced from a single sample in a study of cytomegalovirus exposure and HLA in healthy donors. Use of 60 Vbeta and 13 Jbeta primers characterized the PCR. Repertoires were generated with immunoSEQ multiplex PCR, while TCRdb's copy carries only in-frame clones and drops some. With 200,000 or so clones in the sample, the ten largest clones hold 0.74%. The sequencing sample was made of PBMCs. The receptor source for this set is a boy aged 5-17 years in good health and CMV-seronegative.

The chain recombines TRBV5-4 with TRBJ2-3; perhaps TRBD2 as D (7 bases). CDR3 length: 15 amino acids. Germline values: CDR1 SGHNT, CDR2 YYREEE (reference sequence). Trimming took off 7 bases at V and 0 bases at J, with 15 bases between the two ends. CDR3 sequence: CASRRAGASTDTQYF. The CDR3 bases are TGTGCCAGCCGCCGGGCGGGGGCGAGCACAGATACGCAGTATTTT.

The V and J genes are TRBV7-2 and TRBJ1-4; D unresolved. Germline V gives CDR1 SGHTA, CDR2 FQGNSA. This CDR3 spans 16 amino acids. V was cut by 0 bases and J by 8 bases, with 16 bases left in between. CDR3 in amino acids: CASSLAMRNLSEKLFF. CDR3 DNA sequence: TGTGCCAGCAGCTTAGCGATGAGGAACCTTTCGGAAAAACTGTTTTTT.

CDR3 coding DNA: TGTGCCAGCAGCTTAGTCCGTGAAGCTTTCTTT. Translated: CASSLVREAFF. This chain joins TRBV11-2 and TRBJ1-1; D uncertain. The CDR3 is 11 amino acids. The V gene's germline CDR1 is SGHAT and CDR2 FQNNGV. V shed 1 base and J shed 7 bases, with 4 bases lying between them.

This rearrangement joins TRBV27 to TRBJ2-7, with 10 positions matching TRBD2. CDR3 length: 16 residues. V gave up 0 bases and J gave up 5 bases; unmatched junction bases: 7. CDR1 and CDR2 (germline): MNHEY, SMNVEV (reference sequence). In nucleotides, the CDR3 is TGTGCCAGCAGTTTATCCGCTAGCGGGGGATTTGACGAGCAGTACTTC. Translation: CASSLSASGGFDEQYF.

The CDR3 DNA reads as TGTGCCAGCAGCTTAGCCCAGGCGGATACGCAGTATTTT. Protein sequence: CASSLAQADTQYF. The chain uses TRBV7-9 and TRBJ2-3; no clear D. The CDR3 has 13 residues. V shed 0 bases and J shed 6 bases, with 7 bases lying between them. Germline-derived CDR1 and CDR2 are SEHNR and FQNEAQ (reference sequence).

This sequence joins TRBV14 and TRBJ2-5; the match to TRBD2 covers 10 bases. Looked up from germline, CDR1 is SGHDN and CDR2 is FVKESK. The CDR3 has 16 residues. Trimming at V came to 4 bases and at J to 2 bases, leaving 7 bases not matched to a gene. CDR3 sequence reads: CASSRRLAGPQETQYF. Here the CDR3 DNA reads TGTGCCAGCAGCCGAAGACTAGCGGGCCCGCAAGAGACCCAGTACTTC.

This chain joins TRBV15 and TRBJ2-5; D ambiguous. Trimming left V 1 base short and J 10 bases short, with 10 bases between. This CDR3 is 12 amino acids long. Germline-derived CDR1 and CDR2 are LNHNV and YYDKDF (reference sequence). The CDR3: CATSRAAQVQYF. Written as DNA, the CDR3 is TGTGCCACCAGCAGAGCGGCCCAGGTCCAGTACTTC.